The clone carrying this TCR beta chain is a singleton in its sample. Within the sample, other DNA sequences also encode this same CDR3. There are 14 residues in the CDR3. Germline V gene data show CDR1 as GTSNPN and CDR2 as SVGIG (reference sequence). Trimming cost V 3 bases and J 0 bases; bases outside gene matches: 1. Deep level was the assay's run setting. Repertoires were generated with immunoSEQ multiplex PCR, while TCRdb's copy carries only in-frame clones and drops some. This sample yields some 2,100,000 clones, of which around 95% are seen a single time; around 0.13% belongs to the top ten. This sample is part of a study of shared clonotypes between healthy human individuals.

This TCR was recovered from a man aged 18 to 30 in good health. The rearrangement joins TRBV30 to TRBJ2-3; 9 bases fit TRBD2. Source material: naive CD4+ T cells sorted from blood. The subset: CD45RA+ positively selected. The CDR3 loop is CAWRLAGSTDTQYF. CDR3 bases: TGTGCCTGGAGACTAGCGGGCAGCACAGATACGCAGTATTTT.